A selection of T cell receptor beta chains follows, all from one sample in a study of early T cells in non-severe SARS-CoV-2 infection. TCRdb re-analysed the 5' RACE reads in MiXCR, keeping a single row per CDR3 protein. The table shows some 59,000 distinct CDR3 sequences, with approximately 9.7% occurring only once. The sample consisted of whole blood. All receptors derive from an adult who was a healthcare worker with PCR-confirmed SARS-CoV-2 infection or an uninfected control (not recorded which). The CDR3 runs from the conserved cysteine through the conserved F or W. Fields, in order: V gene, D gene, clone size, J gene, CDR3 DNA, CDR3 protein. D genes are given only for firm matches. Size is omitted from some rows. Given values are once, few, many or a class for expanded clones.

v_call: TRBV5-1; d_call: .; clone_size: .; j_call: TRBJ2-1; cdr3_nt: TGCGCCAGCAGCTTGGGTGGCATTCGAAATGAGCAGTTCTTC; cdr3_aa: CASSLGGIRNEQFF
v_call: TRBV6-6; d_call: .; clone_size: many; j_call: TRBJ1-1; cdr3_nt: TGTGGGTCGGGCATCAACACTGAAGCTTTCTTT; cdr3_aa: CGSGINTEAFF
v_call: TRBV12-3/TRBV12-4; d_call: .; clone_size: many; j_call: TRBJ2-7; cdr3_nt: TGTGCCAGCACCCCCGGGCTGAACCACTCCTACGAGCAGTACTTC; cdr3_aa: CASTPGLNHSYEQYF
v_call: TRBV7-6; d_call: .; clone_size: many; j_call: TRBJ1-1; cdr3_nt: TGTGCCAGCAGCGGGCGCCGGAACCGGGCTGAAGCTTTCTTT; cdr3_aa: CASSGRRNRAEAFF
v_call: TRBV24-1; d_call: .; clone_size: many; j_call: TRBJ2-3; cdr3_nt: TGTGCCACCAGTGATCGATGGACCAGGCGTTCAACAGATACGCAGTATTTT; cdr3_aa: CATSDRWTRRSTDTQYF
v_call: TRBV7-9; d_call: .; clone_size: few; j_call: TRBJ1-2; cdr3_nt: TGTGCCTTATCCAGGGCCGAAGGAGGCTACACCTTC; cdr3_aa: CALSRAEGGYTF
v_call: TRBV7-9; d_call: .; clone_size: many; j_call: TRBJ1-6; cdr3_nt: TGTGCCAGCAGCTTAGGGGGCTCACCCCTCCACTTT; cdr3_aa: CASSLGGSPLHF
v_call: TRBV7-8; d_call: .; clone_size: .; j_call: TRBJ2-2; cdr3_nt: TGTGCCAGCATCAGGACACGGAACACCGGGGAGCTGTTTTTT; cdr3_aa: CASIRTRNTGELFF
v_call: TRBV7-2; d_call: TRBD2; clone_size: few; j_call: TRBJ2-1; cdr3_nt: TGTGCCAGCAGCCCAGGGACTATCTTCCAGCGGACCTACAATGAGCAGTTCTTC; cdr3_aa: CASSPGTIFQRTYNEQFF
v_call: TRBV20-1; d_call: .; clone_size: few; j_call: TRBJ1-4; cdr3_nt: TGCAGTCTTAACTCCCCCTCTAATGAAAAACTGTTTTTT; cdr3_aa: CSLNSPSNEKLFF
v_call: TRBV3-1; d_call: TRBD1; clone_size: many; j_call: TRBJ2-5; cdr3_nt: TGTGCCAGCAGCCTTCGGACAGGGGGTTACCAAGAGACCCAGTACTTC; cdr3_aa: CASSLRTGGYQETQYF
v_call: TRBV7-9; d_call: .; clone_size: many; j_call: TRBJ1-2; cdr3_nt: TGTGCCAGCAGCTTAGAAAAGTACAAAGAGGGCTACACCTTC; cdr3_aa: CASSLEKYKEGYTF
v_call: TRBV4-1; d_call: .; clone_size: few; j_call: TRBJ1-5; cdr3_nt: TGCGCCAGCAGCCAAGAGGCAGGGGATCAGCCCCAGCATTTT; cdr3_aa: CASSQEAGDQPQHF
v_call: TRBV6-6; d_call: TRBD2; clone_size: .; j_call: TRBJ2-1; cdr3_nt: TGTGCCAGCAGCCTCCAGGCCCCAGCGGGGGGAAGTAATGAGCAGTTCTTC; cdr3_aa: CASSLQAPAGGSNEQFF
v_call: TRBV2; d_call: .; clone_size: .; j_call: TRBJ2-7; cdr3_nt: TGTGCCAGCAGCACAGGGCCCTACGAGCAGTACTTC; cdr3_aa: CASSTGPYEQYF
v_call: TRBV12-3/TRBV12-4; d_call: .; clone_size: .; j_call: TRBJ1-3; cdr3_nt: TGTGCCAGCAGCCCCAGGCTTCCCCCTGGAAACACCATATATTTT; cdr3_aa: CASSPRLPPGNTIYF
v_call: TRBV5-4; d_call: .; clone_size: many; j_call: TRBJ1-6; cdr3_nt: TGTGCCAGCAGCACAGACAGGTTTGAGTCACCCCTCCACTTT; cdr3_aa: CASSTDRFESPLHF
v_call: TRBV4-1; d_call: .; clone_size: .; j_call: TRBJ2-3; cdr3_nt: TGCGCCAGCAGCCGGACTCCCACAGATACGCAGTATTTT; cdr3_aa: CASSRTPTDTQYF
v_call: TRBV6-1; d_call: .; clone_size: few; j_call: TRBJ2-6; cdr3_nt: TGTGCCAGCATTCGGGACTCATGGGCCAACGTCCTGACTTTC; cdr3_aa: CASIRDSWANVLTF
v_call: TRBV6-5; d_call: TRBD1; clone_size: .; j_call: TRBJ2-1; cdr3_nt: TGTGCCAGCAGTTACGGGACAGAGTACAATGAGCAGTTCTTC; cdr3_aa: CASSYGTEYNEQFF
v_call: TRBV27; d_call: .; clone_size: few; j_call: TRBJ1-6; cdr3_nt: TGTGCCAGCAGTCCGATGGAGGGAGCAGGGACTACACCCCTCCACTTT; cdr3_aa: CASSPMEGAGTTPLHF
v_call: TRBV5-4; d_call: .; clone_size: .; j_call: TRBJ2-2; cdr3_nt: TGTGCCAGCAGCTTTAAAGGAACGTTGGACGGGGAGCTGTTTTTT; cdr3_aa: CASSFKGTLDGELFF
v_call: TRBV10-2; d_call: TRBD1; clone_size: few; j_call: TRBJ2-3; cdr3_nt: TGCGCCAGCAGTGAGCGCGACAGGGACCGGTATTTT; cdr3_aa: CASSERDRDRYF
v_call: TRBV4-1; d_call: .; clone_size: few; j_call: TRBJ1-5; cdr3_nt: TGCGCCAGCAGCCAAGGGAGCCTTGTGCTGACACCGAATCAGCCCCAGCATTTT; cdr3_aa: CASSQGSLVLTPNQPQHF
v_call: TRBV12-3/TRBV12-4; d_call: TRBD1; clone_size: many; j_call: TRBJ1-3; cdr3_nt: TGTGCCAGCAGTACAGGGGGCTACTCTGGAAACACCATATATTTT; cdr3_aa: CASSTGGYSGNTIYF
v_call: TRBV12-5; d_call: .; clone_size: .; j_call: TRBJ2-5; cdr3_nt: TGTGCTAGTGGTTCCCTCTATGAGACCCAGTACTTC; cdr3_aa: CASGSLYETQYF
v_call: TRBV5-1; d_call: TRBD1; clone_size: many; j_call: TRBJ2-1; cdr3_nt: TGCGCCAGCAGCCCCCCGGCCGCGACAGGGGCAGAGGATGAGCAGTTCTTC; cdr3_aa: CASSPPAATGAEDEQFF
v_call: TRBV12-3/TRBV12-4; d_call: .; clone_size: many; j_call: TRBJ2-7; cdr3_nt: TGTGCCAGCAGCCGGGCCGCTTACGAGCAGTACTTC; cdr3_aa: CASSRAAYEQYF
v_call: TRBV7-9; d_call: .; clone_size: .; j_call: TRBJ2-7; cdr3_nt: TGTGCCAGCAGCTTAGATCCTTCAGGGAGGGAGCAGTACTTC; cdr3_aa: CASSLDPSGREQYF
v_call: TRBV4-2; d_call: .; clone_size: few; j_call: TRBJ1-5; cdr3_nt: TGTGCCAGCAGCGACTCCTACAATCAGCCCCAGCATTTT; cdr3_aa: CASSDSYNQPQHF
v_call: TRBV6-6; d_call: .; clone_size: .; j_call: TRBJ1-1; cdr3_nt: TGTGCCAGCAGTCCAGGCGTGGGCGGTCTCGCTGAAGCTTTCTTT; cdr3_aa: CASSPGVGGLAEAFF
v_call: TRBV5-5; d_call: .; clone_size: many; j_call: TRBJ2-3; cdr3_nt: TGTGCCAGCAGCTTGACTAGCTGGGTCACAGATACGCAGTATTTT; cdr3_aa: CASSLTSWVTDTQYF
v_call: TRBV29-1; d_call: .; clone_size: .; j_call: TRBJ2-2; cdr3_nt: TGCAGCGTTCTTACGGCTTACGGGGAGCTGTTTTTT; cdr3_aa: CSVLTAYGELFF
v_call: TRBV5-1; d_call: .; clone_size: few; j_call: TRBJ1-6; cdr3_nt: TGCGCCAGCAGCGACAGACTGGATAATTCACCCCTCCACTTT; cdr3_aa: CASSDRLDNSPLHF
v_call: TRBV10-2; d_call: .; clone_size: .; j_call: TRBJ1-6; cdr3_nt: TGCGCCAGCAGCCCCGATTCCCTCCACTTT; cdr3_aa: CASSPDSLHF
v_call: TRBV12-3/TRBV12-4; d_call: TRBD1; clone_size: many; j_call: TRBJ2-1; cdr3_nt: TGTGCCAGCAGTTTAACGGGACAGGGCTCGAGTGAGCAGTTCTTC; cdr3_aa: CASSLTGQGSSEQFF
v_call: TRBV2; d_call: TRBD1; clone_size: few; j_call: TRBJ1-2; cdr3_nt: TGTGCCAGCAGGATAGCAGGGACAGCCTCTACCTATGGCTACACCTTC; cdr3_aa: CASRIAGTASTYGYTF
v_call: TRBV5-4; d_call: TRBD2; clone_size: few; j_call: TRBJ2-3; cdr3_nt: TGTGCCACTGGGACTAGCGGGGGAGTAGATACGCAGTATTTT; cdr3_aa: CATGTSGGVDTQYF
v_call: TRBV7-9; d_call: TRBD2; clone_size: .; j_call: TRBJ2-2; cdr3_nt: TGTGCCAGCAGCATTCTAGCGGGGAACACCGGGGAGCTGTTTTTT; cdr3_aa: CASSILAGNTGELFF
v_call: TRBV12-3/TRBV12-4; d_call: .; clone_size: few; j_call: TRBJ1-1; cdr3_nt: TGTGCCAGCACCTTCGCCCTCGGAGGCACTGAAGCTTTCTTT; cdr3_aa: CASTFALGGTEAFF
v_call: TRBV10-3; d_call: TRBD1; clone_size: .; j_call: TRBJ2-7; cdr3_nt: TGTGCCATCAGTCCCGGGACAGGGTCAGGTTCAGTCTCCGAGCAGTACTTC; cdr3_aa: CAISPGTGSGSVSEQYF
v_call: TRBV6-1; d_call: .; clone_size: .; j_call: TRBJ2-2; cdr3_nt: TGTGCCAGCAGTGCATTCGTCAGGCAGGGAGGGGAGCTGTTTTTT; cdr3_aa: CASSAFVRQGGELFF
v_call: TRBV18; d_call: .; clone_size: few; j_call: TRBJ2-7; cdr3_nt: TGTGCCAGCTCACCCCGCACAGGGCCCTACGAGCAGTACTTC; cdr3_aa: CASSPRTGPYEQYF
v_call: TRBV6-2/TRBV6-3; d_call: TRBD1; clone_size: few; j_call: TRBJ2-6; cdr3_nt: TGTGCCAGCAGTTACCTCTCGTACAGGGGGCTATACTCTGGGGCCAACGTCCTGACTTTC; cdr3_aa: CASSYLSYRGLYSGANVLTF
v_call: TRBV5-1; d_call: .; clone_size: .; j_call: TRBJ2-3; cdr3_nt: TGCGCCAGCAGCTTGGCGTTCACCACAGATACGCAGTATTTT; cdr3_aa: CASSLAFTTDTQYF
v_call: TRBV4-1; d_call: .; clone_size: many; j_call: TRBJ2-1; cdr3_nt: TGCGCCAGCAGCCAAGTCCCCTGGGGGTACAATGAGCAGTTCTTC; cdr3_aa: CASSQVPWGYNEQFF
v_call: TRBV2; d_call: .; clone_size: few; j_call: TRBJ2-3; cdr3_nt: TGTGCCAGCAAAGGTCGCCCGACCACAGATACGCAGTATTTT; cdr3_aa: CASKGRPTTDTQYF
v_call: TRBV4-2; d_call: TRBD1; clone_size: few; j_call: TRBJ1-5; cdr3_nt: TGTGCCAGCAGCCAAGGACAGGGCAACAATCAGCCCCAGCATTTT; cdr3_aa: CASSQGQGNNQPQHF
v_call: TRBV5-1; d_call: .; clone_size: .; j_call: TRBJ2-5; cdr3_nt: TGCGCCAGCAGCTACCAGGCCCTAGGGAGAGAGACCCAGTACTTC; cdr3_aa: CASSYQALGRETQYF
v_call: TRBV27; d_call: .; clone_size: .; j_call: TRBJ2-4; cdr3_nt: TGTGCCAGTGGTTACGGGACCAACATTCAGTACTTC; cdr3_aa: CASGYGTNIQYF
v_call: TRBV4-1; d_call: TRBD1; clone_size: .; j_call: TRBJ2-3; cdr3_nt: TGCGCCAGCAGACAGGGGTCTCGGGGCGGAGATACGCAGTATTTT; cdr3_aa: CASRQGSRGGDTQYF
v_call: TRBV3-1; d_call: .; clone_size: many; j_call: TRBJ1-1; cdr3_nt: TGTGCCAGCAGTCTGGGGATGAACACTGAAGCTTTCTTT; cdr3_aa: CASSLGMNTEAFF
v_call: TRBV10-3; d_call: .; clone_size: .; j_call: TRBJ1-1; cdr3_nt: TGTGCCATCAGTGGGTCCAACACTGAAGCTTTCTTT; cdr3_aa: CAISGSNTEAFF
v_call: TRBV6-1; d_call: .; clone_size: many; j_call: TRBJ1-1; cdr3_nt: TGTGCCGGAAGGACGGAGGGTGATGCTGAAGCTTTCTTT; cdr3_aa: CAGRTEGDAEAFF
v_call: TRBV6-1; d_call: .; clone_size: .; j_call: TRBJ1-4; cdr3_nt: TGTGCCAGCAGTGAGGCTCCACGGACAGAAAAACTGTTTTTT; cdr3_aa: CASSEAPRTEKLFF